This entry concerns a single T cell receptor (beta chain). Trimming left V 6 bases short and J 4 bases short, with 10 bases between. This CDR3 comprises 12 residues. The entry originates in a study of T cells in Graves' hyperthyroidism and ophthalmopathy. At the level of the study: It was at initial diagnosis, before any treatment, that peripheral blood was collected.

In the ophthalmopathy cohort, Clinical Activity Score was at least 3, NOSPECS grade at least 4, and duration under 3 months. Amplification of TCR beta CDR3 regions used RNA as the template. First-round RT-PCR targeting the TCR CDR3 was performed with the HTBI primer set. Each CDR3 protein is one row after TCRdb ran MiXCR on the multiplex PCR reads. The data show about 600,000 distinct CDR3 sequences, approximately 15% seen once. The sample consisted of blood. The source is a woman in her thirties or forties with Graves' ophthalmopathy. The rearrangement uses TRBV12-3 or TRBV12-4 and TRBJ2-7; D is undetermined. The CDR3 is CASSRTFYEQYF. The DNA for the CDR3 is TGTGCCAGCAGCCGTACTTTTTACGAGCAGTACTTC.